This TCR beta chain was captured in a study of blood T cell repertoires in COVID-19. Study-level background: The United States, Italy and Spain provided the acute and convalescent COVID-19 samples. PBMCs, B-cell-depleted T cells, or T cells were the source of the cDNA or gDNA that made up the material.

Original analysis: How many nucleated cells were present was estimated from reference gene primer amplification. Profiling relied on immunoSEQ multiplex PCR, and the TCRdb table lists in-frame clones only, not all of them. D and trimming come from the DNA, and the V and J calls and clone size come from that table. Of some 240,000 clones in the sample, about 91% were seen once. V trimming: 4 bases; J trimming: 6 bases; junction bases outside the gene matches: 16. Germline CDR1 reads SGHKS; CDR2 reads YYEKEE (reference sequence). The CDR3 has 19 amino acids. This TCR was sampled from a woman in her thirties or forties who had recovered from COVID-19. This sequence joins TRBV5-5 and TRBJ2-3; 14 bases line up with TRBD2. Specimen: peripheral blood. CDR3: CASSPRGQVRTSGRDTQYF. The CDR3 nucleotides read TGTGCCAGCAGCCCGCGTGGACAGGTCCGGACTAGCGGGAGGGATACGCAGTATTTT.